Below are 14 T cell receptor beta chains sequenced from a single sample in a study of cytomegalovirus exposure and HLA in healthy donors. The PCR had 60 Vbeta and 13 Jbeta primers. TCRdb's copy holds only in-frame clones and misses some; the assay was immunoSEQ multiplex PCR. Counted here are some 140,000 clones, around 79% occurring once; the ten biggest clones make up less than 10%. Material for sequencing was PBMCs. These receptors were collected from a man aged 25 to 40 in good health and CMV-seropositive.

The chain uses TRBV29-1 and TRBJ2-1; 7 bases are a match to TRBD2. The CDR3 is 13 amino acids. CDR1 is SQVTM and CDR2 is ANQGSEA in the germline V gene. CDR3 bases: TGCAGTGCGTTGGGGGGAGGGCTTGATGAGCAGTTCTTC. Translating gives CSALGGGLDEQFF.

The count of this clone is one. The J gene is TRBJ2-3, the V gene TRBV5-1; possibly TRBD2 for D (5 bases). The germline CDR1 and CDR2 sequences are SGHRS and YFSETQ. Deletions cut 2 bases from V and 2 bases from J, with 9 bases between. The CDR3 is 14 residues long. CDR3 DNA: TGCGCCAGCAGCTTCGAGGGATTCACAGATACGCAGTATTTT. Residues: CASSFEGFTDTQYF.

This rearrangement joins TRBV7-2 to TRBJ1-3; D not certain. CDR1 and CDR2 from the germline V gene are SGHTA and FQGNSA. Trimming stripped 3 bases from V and 4 bases from J, with 10 bases between. The CDR3 totals 14 residues. As DNA, the CDR3 is TGTGCCAGCAGCTTCGGAGGTGGAGGAAACACCATATATTTT. Translation: CASSFGGGGNTIYF.

This clone was picked up one time. The genes are TRBV19 and TRBJ2-5; 7 bases fit TRBD1. The CDR3 runs 15 residues. Germline lookup yields CDR1 LNHDA and CDR2 SQIVND (reference sequence). V trimming: 4 bases; J trimming: 2 bases; junction bases outside the gene matches: 7. The CDR3 region is CASSSDRVPQETQYF. Here the CDR3 DNA reads TGTGCCAGTAGTAGTGACAGGGTACCGCAAGAGACCCAGTACTTC.

The rearrangement uses TRBV10-2 and TRBJ1-1; D is undetermined. Trimming cost V 2 bases and J 1 base, with 8 bases left between them. The length of the CDR3 is 14 residues. CDR1 is WSHSY, CDR2 SAAADI, per germline. CDR3 region: CASSEQRANTEAFF. DNA for the CDR3: TGCGCCAGCAGTGAGCAGAGGGCGAACACTGAAGCTTTCTTT.

This rearrangement joins TRBV7-3 to TRBJ1-6; maybe TRBD1 (5 bases). With 2 bases removed from V and 10 bases from J, the gap between germline ends came to 12 bases. The CDR3 extends over 14 amino acids. Germline V gene lookup returns CDR1 SGHTA and CDR2 FQGTGA. The chain's CDR3 is CASSLLTQGSPLHF. The CDR3 DNA reads as TGTGCCAGCAGCTTACTGACCCAGGGATCACCCCTCCACTTT.

This chain uses TRBV29-1 with TRBJ1-1; D unclear. Trimming left V 7 bases short and J 0 bases short, with 12 bases between. Per germline, CDR1 SQVTM and CDR2 ANQGSEA. This CDR3 has 13 residues. As DNA, the CDR3 is TGCAGCGCCACGGGATCCTTGAACACTGAAGCTTTCTTT. Amino acids: CSATGSLNTEAFF.

The chain recombines TRBV9 with TRBJ2-7; 8 bases align to TRBD2. J lost 2 bases, V lost 0 bases, and 4 bases had no gene match. The CDR3 is made up of 15 amino acids. Germline assignment: CDR1 SGDLS and CDR2 YYNGEE. The CDR3 sequence: CASSVEAGVPYEQYF. CDR3 DNA sequence: TGTGCCAGCAGCGTAGAAGCGGGAGTCCCCTACGAGCAGTACTTC.

This chain connects TRBV7-8 to TRBJ1-1, with unresolved D. This CDR3 region has 15 residues. Trimming cost V 3 bases and J 1 base, with 12 bases left between them. Germline V gene lookup returns CDR1 SGHVS and CDR2 FQNEAQ. The DNA of the CDR3 is TGTGCCAGCAGCTTTAGTGAGGGAGGGAACACTGAAGCTTTCTTT. The encoded protein is CASSFSEGGNTEAFF.

The chain carries TRBV7-2 and TRBJ2-5; 8 bases line up with TRBD2. The V segment lost 4 bases and the J segment 4 bases; nucleotides outside the gene matches: 8. The CDR3 is 15 residues long. CDR1 is SGHTA, CDR2 FQGNSA, per germline. CDR3 DNA: TGTGCCAGCAGCTCTTACACGGGGGGGCCAGAGACCCAGTACTTC. Encoded protein: CASSSYTGGPETQYF.

The J gene is TRBJ2-2, the V gene TRBV2, with 9 bases matching TRBD1. Germline values: CDR1 SNHLY, CDR2 FYNNEI. The CDR3 length is 15 residues. The junction had 6 bases not matched to a gene; V was cut back by 6 bases and J by 4 bases. The CDR3 loop is CASRATGGSTGELFF. CDR3 coding DNA: TGTGCCAGCAGAGCCACAGGGGGCAGCACCGGGGAGCTGTTTTTT.

The gene calls are TRBV9 and TRBJ2-4; a weak D match, TRBD1 (5 bases). With 4 bases removed from V and 3 bases from J, the gap between germline ends came to 11 bases. In germline, CDR1 is SGDLS, CDR2 YYNGEE. The CDR3 is 14 residues long. Written as DNA, the CDR3 is TGTGCCAGCAGCCCCCTACAGGACAAAAACATTCAGTACTTC. It encodes CASSPLQDKNIQYF. The full variable domain, its missing parts supplied by reference TRBV9 and TRBJ2-4, is DSGVTQTPKHLITATGQRVTLRCSPRSGDLSVYWYQQSLDQGLQFLIQYYNGEERAKGNILERFSAQQFPDLHSELNLSSLELGDSALYFCASSPLQDKNIQYFGAGTRLSVL.

The rearrangement uses TRBV30 and TRBJ1-1; tentative D call: TRBD1 (5 bases). Per germline, CDR1 GTSNPN and CDR2 SVGIG (reference sequence). Trimming shortened V by 4 bases and J by 7 bases, and 7 bases separated the two germline ends. CDR3 length: 10 amino acids. CDR3 in amino acids: CAWTGGEAFF. The CDR3 coding sequence is TGTGCCTGGACGGGGGGTGAAGCTTTCTTT.

CDR3 nucleotide sequence: TGTGCCAGCAGCTTACGTGGGACAGGCTCCTACGAGCAGTACTTC. Its translation: CASSLRGTGSYEQYF. The chain links TRBV7-2 to TRBJ2-7; 8 bases match TRBD1. Germline V gene sequence: CDR1 SGHTA, CDR2 FQGNSA. The V segment lost 2 bases and the J segment 0 bases; nucleotides outside the gene matches: 3. The CDR3 has 15 residues.